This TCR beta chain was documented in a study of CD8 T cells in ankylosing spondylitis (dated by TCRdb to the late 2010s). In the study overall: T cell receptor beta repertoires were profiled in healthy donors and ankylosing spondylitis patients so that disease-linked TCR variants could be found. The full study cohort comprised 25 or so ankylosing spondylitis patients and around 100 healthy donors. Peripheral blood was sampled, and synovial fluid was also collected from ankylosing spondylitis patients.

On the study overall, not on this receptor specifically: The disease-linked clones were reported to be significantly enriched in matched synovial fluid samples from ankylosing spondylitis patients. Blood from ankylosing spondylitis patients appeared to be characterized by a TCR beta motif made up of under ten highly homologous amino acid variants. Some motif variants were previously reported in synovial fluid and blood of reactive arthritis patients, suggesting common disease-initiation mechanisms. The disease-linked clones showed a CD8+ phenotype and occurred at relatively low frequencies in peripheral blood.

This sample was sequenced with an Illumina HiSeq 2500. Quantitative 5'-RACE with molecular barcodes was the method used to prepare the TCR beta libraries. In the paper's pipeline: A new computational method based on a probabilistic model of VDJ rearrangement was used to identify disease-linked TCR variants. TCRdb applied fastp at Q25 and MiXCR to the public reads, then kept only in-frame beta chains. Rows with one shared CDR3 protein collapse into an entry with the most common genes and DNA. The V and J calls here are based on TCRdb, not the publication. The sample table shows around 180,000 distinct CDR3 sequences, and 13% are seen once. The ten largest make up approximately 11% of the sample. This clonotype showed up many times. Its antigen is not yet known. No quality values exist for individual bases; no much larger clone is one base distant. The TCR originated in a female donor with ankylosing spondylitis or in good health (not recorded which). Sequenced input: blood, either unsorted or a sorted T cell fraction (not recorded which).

In nucleotide form, the sequence is TGTGCCAGCAGTTTCTCCAGGGGAGTCAATCAGCCCCAGCATTTT. This sequence encodes CASSFSRGVNQPQHF. Recombination joined TRBV12-3 or TRBV12-4 with TRBJ1-5, with TRBD1 tentatively as D gene (6 bases match). The V and J ends are trimmed by 3 bases and 3 bases, leaving 12 bases between them. There are 15 amino acids in the CDR3, from cysteine to phenylalanine inclusive. The DNA shown is the 45-base CDR3, in frame from base 1.